The 6 T cell receptor beta chains below were found in one sample sequenced in a study of vaccination effects on CD4 cells after COVID-19. These receptors have no identified antigens. Pools of viral peptides were used by the ViraFEST assay to expand antigen-specific CD4+ T cells ahead of sequencing. After around 10 days in culture, the CD4+ T cells were isolated. Previously uninfected by SARS-CoV-2, the vaccine recipients also showed negative nucleocapsid antibodies. The table came from immunoSEQ multiplex PCR; TCRdb's copy has only in-frame clones and leaves some out. The sample shows about 52,000 clones, nearly 80% of them seen only once. The sequencing here drew on CD4+ T cells from PBMCs cultured with HCoV-OC43 spike peptides, taken before COVID-19 vaccination. The subset was: HCoV-OC43 spike overlapping peptide pool stimulation. The source of these receptors is a human donor who received a COVID-19 vaccine.

This clone was seen more than once but under ten times. This rearrangement joins TRBV19 to TRBJ1-2, with D possibly matching TRBD1 (6 bases). Trimming cost V 6 bases and J 0 bases, with 11 bases left between them. From germline, CDR1 is LNHDA and CDR2 SQIVND (reference sequence). This CDR3 is built from 14 residues. The CDR3 is CASREGGTNYGYTF. CDR3 in DNA: TGTGCCAGTAGAGAGGGGGGAACTAACTATGGCTACACCTTC. The variable domain in full, with the rest retrieved from reference TRBV19 and TRBJ1-2, is DGGITQSPKYLFRKEGQNVTLSCEQNLNHDAMYWYRQDPGQGLRLIYYSQIVNDFQKGDIAEGYSVSREKKESFPLTVTSAQKNPTAFYLCASREGGTNYGYTFGSGTRLTVV.

The rearrangement joins TRBV7-7 to TRBJ2-5; 9 bases agree with TRBD1. Germline CDR1 SSHAT, CDR2 FNYEAQ (reference sequence). J gave up 1 base and V 0 bases, and 3 bases lay outside the gene matches. The CDR3 is 16 amino acids. CDR3 bases: TGTGCCAGCAGCTTAGCGAAGGGACAGGGCCAAGAGACCCAGTACTTC. Protein sequence: CASSLAKGQGQETQYF.

The chain employs TRBV2 and TRBJ2-5; maybe TRBD1 (7 bases). Germline assignment: CDR1 SNHLY and CDR2 FYNNEI. This CDR3 spans 13 amino acids. With 11 bases removed from V and 3 bases from J, the gap between germline ends came to 16 bases. This CDR3 is CAFSGGTEETQYF. The CDR3, as DNA: TGTGCCTTCTCTGGGGGGACAGAAGAGACCCAGTACTTC.

The chain uses TRBV3-1 (or the pseudogene TRBV3-2) and TRBJ1-2, with no clear D. Per the germline V gene, CDR1 is LGHDT and CDR2 is YNNKEL (reference sequence). Trimming shortened V by 1 base and J by 13 bases, and 13 bases separated the two germline ends. The CDR3 is 12 amino acids. The CDR3, as DNA: TGTGCCAGCAGCCAAGTAACTGAAAAGATCACCTTC. It is translated as CASSQVTEKITF.

The table lists this clone with a few counts. A read error may account for a junction end that differs from germline. The chain joins TRBV12-3 or TRBV12-4 to TRBJ1-1; D is undetermined. This CDR3 has 10 amino acids. The CDR3 loop reads CASGRTGAFF. For the CDR3, the DNA is TGTGCCAGCGGAAGGACTGGAGCTTTCTTT.

This chain uses TRBV7-2 with TRBJ2-3; no reliable D call. The CDR3 runs to 12 residues. Per the germline V gene, CDR1 is SGHTA and CDR2 is FQGNSA. The V end lost 5 bases, the J end lost 7 bases, and 10 bases lay between the germline ends. CDR3 region: CASSPPSYTQYF. The CDR3 DNA is TGTGCCAGCAGCCCCCCGTCATATACGCAGTATTTT.